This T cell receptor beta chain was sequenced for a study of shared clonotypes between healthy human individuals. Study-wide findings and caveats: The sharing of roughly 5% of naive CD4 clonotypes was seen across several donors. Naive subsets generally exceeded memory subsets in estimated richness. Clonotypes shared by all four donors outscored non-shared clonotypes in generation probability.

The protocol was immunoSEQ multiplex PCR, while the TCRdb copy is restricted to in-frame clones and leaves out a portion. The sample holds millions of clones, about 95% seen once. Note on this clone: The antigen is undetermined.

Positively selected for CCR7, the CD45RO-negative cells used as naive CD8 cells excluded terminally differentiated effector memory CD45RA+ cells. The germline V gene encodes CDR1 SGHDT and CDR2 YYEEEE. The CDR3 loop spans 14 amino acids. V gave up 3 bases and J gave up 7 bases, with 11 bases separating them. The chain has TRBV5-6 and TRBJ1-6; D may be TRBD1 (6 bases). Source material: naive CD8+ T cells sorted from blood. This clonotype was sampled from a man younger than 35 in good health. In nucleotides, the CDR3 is TGTGCCAGCAGCTCCATTACAGGGAATTCACCCCTCCACTTT. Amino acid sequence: CASSSITGNSPLHF.